The entry below describes one T cell receptor beta chain. These data come from a study of PD-L1 blockade in urothelial cancer. Study-level background: Males with urothelial cancer arising in the bladder constituted most of the roughly 30 patients. Analysis of the blood was performed 3 weeks (second dose) and 6 weeks after treatment start. The median T cell count in blood samples was 140,000 to 150,000.

Time point noted: pretreatment peripheral blood. Anywhere from 1 to 8 samples came from each patient, spanning pretreatment and on-treatment. Sequencing was performed with immunoSEQ multiplex PCR; in TCRdb, only in-frame clones are kept and a portion is missing. The table lists 33,000 or so clones, roughly four fifths of them singletons. V was pared by 3 bases and J by 2 bases, with 2 bases of the junction left unmatched. The CDR3 consists of 14 residues. The V gene's germline CDR1 is MNHNS and CDR2 SASEGT. The V gene is TRBV6-1, the J gene TRBJ2-3, with 7 bases that match TRBD1. This sequence originates from a man in his sixties with urothelial cancer. Sequenced here: PBMCs, sampled around atezolizumab (anti-PD-L1) treatment. Here the CDR3 reads CASSETGFTDTQYF. CDR3 DNA: TGTGCCAGCAGTGAGACAGGGTTCACAGATACGCAGTATTTT.